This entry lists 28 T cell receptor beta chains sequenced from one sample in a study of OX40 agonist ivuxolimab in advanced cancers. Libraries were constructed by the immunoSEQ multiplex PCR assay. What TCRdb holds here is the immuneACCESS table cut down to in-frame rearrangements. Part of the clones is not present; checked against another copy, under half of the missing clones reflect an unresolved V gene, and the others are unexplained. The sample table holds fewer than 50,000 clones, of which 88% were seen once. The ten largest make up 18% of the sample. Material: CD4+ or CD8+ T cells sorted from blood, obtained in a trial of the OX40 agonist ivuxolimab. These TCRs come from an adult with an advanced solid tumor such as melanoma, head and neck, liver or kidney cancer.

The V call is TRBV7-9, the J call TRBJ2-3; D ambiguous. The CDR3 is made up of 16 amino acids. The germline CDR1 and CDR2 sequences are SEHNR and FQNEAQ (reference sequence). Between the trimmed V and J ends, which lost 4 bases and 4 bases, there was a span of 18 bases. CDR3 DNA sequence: TGTGCCAGCAGCTCGCTGGACCCGGGTCCCGCAGATACGCAGTATTTT. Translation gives CASSSLDPGPADTQYF.

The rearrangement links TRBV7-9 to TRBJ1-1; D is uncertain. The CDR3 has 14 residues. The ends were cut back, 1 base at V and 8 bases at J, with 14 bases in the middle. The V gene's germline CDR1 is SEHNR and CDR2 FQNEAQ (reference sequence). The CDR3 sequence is CASSLEPHNEEAFF. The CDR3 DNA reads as TGTGCCAGCAGCTTAGAGCCCCATAATGAGGAAGCTTTCTTT.

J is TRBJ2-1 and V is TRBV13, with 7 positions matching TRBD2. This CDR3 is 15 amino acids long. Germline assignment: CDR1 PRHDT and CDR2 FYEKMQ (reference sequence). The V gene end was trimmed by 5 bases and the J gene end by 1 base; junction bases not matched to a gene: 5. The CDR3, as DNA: TGTGCCAGCAGCCCGAGACTAGCTTCCTACAATGAGCAGTTCTTC. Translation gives CASSPRLASYNEQFF.

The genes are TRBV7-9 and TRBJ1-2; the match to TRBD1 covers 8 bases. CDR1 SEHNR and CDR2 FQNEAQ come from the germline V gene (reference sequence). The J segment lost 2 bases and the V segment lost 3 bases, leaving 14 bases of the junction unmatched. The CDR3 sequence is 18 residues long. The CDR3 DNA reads TGTGCCAGCAGCTTTACTGGGACAGGCTTAGGATCCAACTATGGCTACACCTTC. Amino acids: CASSFTGTGLGSNYGYTF.

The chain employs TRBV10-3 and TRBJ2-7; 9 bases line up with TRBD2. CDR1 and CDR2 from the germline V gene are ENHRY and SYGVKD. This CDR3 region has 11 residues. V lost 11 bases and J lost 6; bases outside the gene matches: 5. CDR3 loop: CAAGLAVEQYF. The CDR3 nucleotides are TGTGCCGCGGGACTAGCTGTCGAGCAGTACTTC.

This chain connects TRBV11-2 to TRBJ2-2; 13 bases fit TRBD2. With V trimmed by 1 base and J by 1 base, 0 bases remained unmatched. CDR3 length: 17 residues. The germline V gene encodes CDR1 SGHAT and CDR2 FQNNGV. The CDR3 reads CASSLGTSGGNTGELFF. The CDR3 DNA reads TGTGCCAGCAGCTTAGGGACTAGCGGGGGGAACACCGGGGAGCTGTTTTTT.

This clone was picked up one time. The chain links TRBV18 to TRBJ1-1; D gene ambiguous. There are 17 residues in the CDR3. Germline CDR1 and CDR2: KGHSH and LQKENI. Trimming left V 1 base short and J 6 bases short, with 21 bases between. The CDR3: CASSPLDGVKSSAEAFF. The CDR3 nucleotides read TGTGCCAGCTCACCACTAGACGGGGTCAAGAGTAGTGCTGAAGCTTTCTTT. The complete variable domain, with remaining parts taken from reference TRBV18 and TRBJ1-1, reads NAGVMQNPRHLVRRRGQEARLRCSPMKGHSHVYWYRQLPEEGLKFMVYLQKENIIDESGMPKERFSAEFPKEGPSILRIQQVVRGDSAAYFCASSPLDGVKSSAEAFFGQGTRLTVV.

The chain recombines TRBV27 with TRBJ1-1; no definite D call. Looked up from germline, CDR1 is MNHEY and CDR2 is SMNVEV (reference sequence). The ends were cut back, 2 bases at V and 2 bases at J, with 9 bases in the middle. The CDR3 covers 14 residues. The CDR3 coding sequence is TGTGCCAGCAGTTTAACCGCAACCAACACTGAAGCTTTCTTT. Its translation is CASSLTATNTEAFF.

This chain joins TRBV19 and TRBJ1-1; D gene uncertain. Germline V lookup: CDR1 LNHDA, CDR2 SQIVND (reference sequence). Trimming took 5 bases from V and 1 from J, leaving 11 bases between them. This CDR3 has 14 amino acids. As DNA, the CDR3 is TGTGCCAGTAGTCCGGGGATCGGGAACACTGAAGCTTTCTTT. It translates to CASSPGIGNTEAFF.

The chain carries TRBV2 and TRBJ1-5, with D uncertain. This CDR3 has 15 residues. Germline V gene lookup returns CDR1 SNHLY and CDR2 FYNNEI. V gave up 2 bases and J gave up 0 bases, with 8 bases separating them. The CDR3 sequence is CASSERYSSNQPQHF. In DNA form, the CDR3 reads TGTGCCAGCAGTGAACGATACTCTAGCAATCAGCCCCAGCATTTT.

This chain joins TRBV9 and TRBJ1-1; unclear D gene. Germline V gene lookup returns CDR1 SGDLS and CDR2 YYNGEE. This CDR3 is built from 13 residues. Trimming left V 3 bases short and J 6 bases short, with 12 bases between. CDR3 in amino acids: CASSGSYMAEAFF. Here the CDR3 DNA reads TGTGCCAGCAGCGGGAGCTACATGGCTGAAGCTTTCTTT. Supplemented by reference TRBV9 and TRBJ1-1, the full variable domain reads DSGVTQTPKHLITATGQRVTLRCSPRSGDLSVYWYQQSLDQGLQFLIQYYNGEERAKGNILERFSAQQFPDLHSELNLSSLELGDSALYFCASSGSYMAEAFFGQGTRLTVV.

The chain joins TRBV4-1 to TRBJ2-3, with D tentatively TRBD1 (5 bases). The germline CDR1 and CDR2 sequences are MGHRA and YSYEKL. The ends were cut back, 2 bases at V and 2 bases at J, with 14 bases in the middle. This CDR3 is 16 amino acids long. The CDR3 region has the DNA TGCGCCAGCAGCCAACGTTTCGACAGACCCACAGATACGCAGTATTTT. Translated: CASSQRFDRPTDTQYF.

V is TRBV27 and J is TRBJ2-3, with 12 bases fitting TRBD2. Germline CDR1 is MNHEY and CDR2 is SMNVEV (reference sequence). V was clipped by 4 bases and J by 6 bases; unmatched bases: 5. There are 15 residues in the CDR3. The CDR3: CASSSLAGGPDTQYF. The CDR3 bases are TGTGCCAGCAGTTCCCTAGCGGGGGGGCCGGATACGCAGTATTTT.

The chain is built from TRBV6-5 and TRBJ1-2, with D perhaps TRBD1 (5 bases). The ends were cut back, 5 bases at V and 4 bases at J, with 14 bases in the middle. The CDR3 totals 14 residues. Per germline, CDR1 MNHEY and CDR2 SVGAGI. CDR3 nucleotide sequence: TGTGCCAGCAGTCCTGACTGGGACCGCTATGGCTACACCTTC. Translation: CASSPDWDRYGYTF.

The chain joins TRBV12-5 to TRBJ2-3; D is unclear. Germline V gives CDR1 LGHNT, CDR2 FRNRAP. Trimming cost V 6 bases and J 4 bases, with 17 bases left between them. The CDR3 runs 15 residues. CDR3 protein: CASGPLAAQADTQYF. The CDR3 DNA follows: TGTGCTAGTGGCCCCCTTGCGGCCCAGGCAGATACGCAGTATTTT.

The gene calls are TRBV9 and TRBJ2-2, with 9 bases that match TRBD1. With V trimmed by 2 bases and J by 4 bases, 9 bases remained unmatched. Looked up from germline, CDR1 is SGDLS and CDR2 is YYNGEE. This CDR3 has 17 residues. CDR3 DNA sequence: TGTGCCAGCAGCGTGCCCAGGACAGGGGCCTTCACCGGGGAGCTGTTTTTT. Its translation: CASSVPRTGAFTGELFF.

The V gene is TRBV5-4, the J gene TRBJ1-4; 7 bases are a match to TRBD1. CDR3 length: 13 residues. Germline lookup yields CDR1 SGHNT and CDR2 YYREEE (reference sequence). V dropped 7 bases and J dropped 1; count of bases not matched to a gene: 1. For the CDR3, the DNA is TGTGCCAGCTGGGACAGAACTAATGAAAAACTGTTTTTT. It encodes CASWDRTNEKLFF.

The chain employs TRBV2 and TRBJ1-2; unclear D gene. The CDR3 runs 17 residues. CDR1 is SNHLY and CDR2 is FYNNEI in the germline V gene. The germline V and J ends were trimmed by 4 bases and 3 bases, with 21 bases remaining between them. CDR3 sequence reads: CASSGGGEIRADYGYTF. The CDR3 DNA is TGTGCCAGCAGTGGGGGTGGGGAAATCCGGGCGGACTATGGCTACACCTTC.

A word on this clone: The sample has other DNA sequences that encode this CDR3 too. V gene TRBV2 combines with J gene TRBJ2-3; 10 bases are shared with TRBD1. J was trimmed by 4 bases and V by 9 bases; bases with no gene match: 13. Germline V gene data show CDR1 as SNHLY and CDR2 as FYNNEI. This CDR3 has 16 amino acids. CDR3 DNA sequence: TGTGCCAGTAGACCCGCCGGGACAGGGGATTCAGATACGCAGTATTTT. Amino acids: CASRPAGTGDSDTQYF.

The DNA of the CDR3 is TGTGCCAGCAGCGTAGCGGGGGGCCATTACAATGAGCAGTTCTTC. This encodes CASSVAGGHYNEQFF. This chain links TRBV9 with TRBJ2-1; D possibly corresponds to TRBD2 (7 bases). V dropped 0 bases and J dropped 4 bases, with 11 bases sitting between them. The CDR3 is 15 amino acids. Germline V gene lookup returns CDR1 SGDLS and CDR2 YYNGEE.

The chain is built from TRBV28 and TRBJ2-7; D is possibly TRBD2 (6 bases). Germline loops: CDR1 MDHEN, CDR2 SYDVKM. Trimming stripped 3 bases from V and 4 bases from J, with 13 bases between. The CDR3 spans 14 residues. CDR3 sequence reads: CASSFEGRSYEQYV. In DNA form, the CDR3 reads TGTGCCAGCAGTTTTGAGGGGAGGTCATACGAGCAGTACGTC.

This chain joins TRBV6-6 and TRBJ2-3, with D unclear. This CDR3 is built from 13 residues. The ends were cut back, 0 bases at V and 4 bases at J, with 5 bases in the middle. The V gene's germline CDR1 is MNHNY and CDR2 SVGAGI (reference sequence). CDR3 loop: CASSYSQADTQYF. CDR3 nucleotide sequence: TGTGCCAGCAGTTACTCCCAGGCAGATACGCAGTATTTT.

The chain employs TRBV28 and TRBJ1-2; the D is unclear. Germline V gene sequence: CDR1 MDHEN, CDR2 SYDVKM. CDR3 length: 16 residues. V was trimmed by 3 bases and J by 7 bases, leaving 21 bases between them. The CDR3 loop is CASSFVGGEDVSGYTF. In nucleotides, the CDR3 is TGTGCCAGCAGTTTTGTTGGAGGCGAGGATGTTTCTGGCTACACCTTC.

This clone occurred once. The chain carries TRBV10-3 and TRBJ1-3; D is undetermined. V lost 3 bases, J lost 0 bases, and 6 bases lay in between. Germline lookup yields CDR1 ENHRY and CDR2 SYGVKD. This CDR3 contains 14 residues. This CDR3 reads CAISDGSSGNTIYF. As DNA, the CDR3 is TGTGCCATCAGTGACGGCAGCTCTGGAAACACCATATATTTT.

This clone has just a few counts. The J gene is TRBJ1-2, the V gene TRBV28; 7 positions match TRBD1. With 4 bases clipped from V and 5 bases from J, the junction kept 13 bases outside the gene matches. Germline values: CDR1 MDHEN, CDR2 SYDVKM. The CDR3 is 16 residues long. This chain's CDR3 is CASSSGAPGQSYGYTF. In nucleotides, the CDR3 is TGTGCCAGCAGTTCCGGGGCCCCGGGACAGAGTTATGGCTACACCTTC.

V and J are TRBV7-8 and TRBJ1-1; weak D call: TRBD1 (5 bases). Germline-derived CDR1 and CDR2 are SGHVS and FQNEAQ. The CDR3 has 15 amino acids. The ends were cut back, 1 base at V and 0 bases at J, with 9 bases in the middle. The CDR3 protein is CASSLGQDMNTEAFF. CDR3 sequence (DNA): TGTGCCAGCAGCTTAGGGCAGGACATGAACACTGAAGCTTTCTTT.

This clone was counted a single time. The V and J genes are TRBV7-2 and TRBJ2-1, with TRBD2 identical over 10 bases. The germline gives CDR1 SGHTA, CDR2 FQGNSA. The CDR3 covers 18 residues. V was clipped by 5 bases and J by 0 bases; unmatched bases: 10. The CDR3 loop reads CASSPIAGGYSSYNEQFF. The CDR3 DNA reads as TGTGCCAGCAGCCCCATAGCGGGGGGCTATAGCTCCTACAATGAGCAGTTCTTC.

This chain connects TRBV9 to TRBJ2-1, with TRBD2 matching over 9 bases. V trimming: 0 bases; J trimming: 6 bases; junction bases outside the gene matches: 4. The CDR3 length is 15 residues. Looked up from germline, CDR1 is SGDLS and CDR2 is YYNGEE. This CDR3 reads CASSVEGTSSNEQFF. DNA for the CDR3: TGTGCCAGCAGCGTAGAGGGGACTAGCAGCAATGAGCAGTTCTTC. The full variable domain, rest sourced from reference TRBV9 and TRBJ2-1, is DSGVTQTPKHLITATGQRVTLRCSPRSGDLSVYWYQQSLDQGLQFLIQYYNGEERAKGNILERFSAQQFPDLHSELNLSSLELGDSALYFCASSVEGTSSNEQFFGPGTRLTVL.